The TCR beta chain under discussion was sequenced for a study of T cells in pancreatic ductal adenocarcinoma. Findings and caveats of the study: Tumor samples had fewer productive templates and 7.5 to 9.5-fold fewer unique clonotypes than blood. The resected pancreatic cancer cohort was biased toward the minority with early-stage disease. Comparisons of tumor and blood clonality may show falsely lower tumor diversity.

Sequenced by immunoSEQ multiplex PCR; TCRdb stores in-frame clones only, minus some. There are some 10,000 clones in the sample; nearly 90% occur only once, and about 3% lies in the top ten. Surgery without prior neoadjuvant therapy was the treatment of the selected pancreatic ductal adenocarcinoma patients. To note about this clone: The antigen remains undetermined.

Germline assignment: CDR1 SGHNT and CDR2 YENEEA. V gave up 5 bases and J gave up 4 bases; unmatched junction bases: 8. The CDR3 sequence is 15 residues long. The V gene is TRBV11-3, the J gene TRBJ2-3, with 8 bases lining up with TRBD2. This receptor was identified in a human donor with pancreatic ductal adenocarcinoma. Material: PBMCs. CDR3 region: CASSPGGALADTQYF. The CDR3 DNA follows: TGTGCCAGCAGCCCGGGGGGGGCCTTGGCAGATACGCAGTATTTT.